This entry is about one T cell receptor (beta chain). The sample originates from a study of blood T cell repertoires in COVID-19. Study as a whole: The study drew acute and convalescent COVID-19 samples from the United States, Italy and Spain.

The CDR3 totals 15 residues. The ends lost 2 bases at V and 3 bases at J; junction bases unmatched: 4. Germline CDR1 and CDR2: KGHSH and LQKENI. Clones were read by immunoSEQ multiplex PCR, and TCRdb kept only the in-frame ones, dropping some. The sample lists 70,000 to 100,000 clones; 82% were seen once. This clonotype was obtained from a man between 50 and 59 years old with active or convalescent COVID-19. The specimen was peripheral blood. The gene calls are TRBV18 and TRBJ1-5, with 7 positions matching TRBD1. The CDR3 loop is CASSPGGQVNQPQHF. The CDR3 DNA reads TGTGCCAGCTCACCAGGAGGACAGGTCAATCAGCCCCAGCATTTT.